This TCR beta chain is drawn from a study of blood T cell repertoires in COVID-19. Turning to the study itself: Some COVID-19 samples were acute and others convalescent; all came from the United States, Italy and Spain. PBMCs, B-cell-depleted T cells, or T cells provided the cDNA or gDNA that made up the material.

Trimming removed 0 bases at V and 8 bases at J, with 13 bases between. The CDR3 totals 14 residues. CDR1 and CDR2 from the germline V gene are LNHDA and SQIVND (reference sequence). Profiled with immunoSEQ multiplex PCR; TCRdb holds only in-frame clones, not every one. The repertoire has around 60,000 clones, roughly 84% of them found once; the top ten carry 5.5% to 6%. This receptor was identified in a woman between 55 and 75 years old with acute or convalescent COVID-19. Material: peripheral blood. The rearrangement links TRBV19 to TRBJ1-2, with D perhaps TRBD1 (5 bases). This CDR3 is CASSIEGQGFGYTF. The CDR3 region has the DNA TGTGCCAGTAGTATAGAGGGGCAGGGCTTCGGCTACACCTTC.